This TCR beta chain stems from a study of cytomegalovirus exposure and HLA in healthy donors. The PCR contained 60 Vbeta and 13 Jbeta primers. Generated by immunoSEQ multiplex PCR, the TCRdb table keeps only in-frame clones and is missing some. The sample holds over 95,000 clones, 77% seen once. J gave up 2 bases and V 10 bases, and 5 bases lay outside the gene matches. CDR3 size: 13 residues. CDR1 is MNHEY and CDR2 is SMNVEV in the germline V gene (reference sequence). V usage is TRBV27 and J usage is TRBJ2-3, with 8 bases that match TRBD2. What was sequenced was PBMCs. This sequence was found in a man in his forties or fifties in good health and CMV-seropositive. CDR3 protein: CATVAGFTDTQYF. The CDR3 bases are TGTGCCACCGTAGCGGGGTTCACAGATACGCAGTATTTT.